This TCR beta chain was identified during a study of blood T cell repertoires in COVID-19. The table came from immunoSEQ multiplex PCR; TCRdb's copy has only in-frame clones and leaves some out. The data contain 99,000 or so clones, roughly 85% of them singletons. The germline gives CDR1 LGHDT, CDR2 YNNKEL (reference sequence). Trimming pared 1 base from V and 3 bases from J, leaving 7 bases between. CDR3 length: 14 amino acids. The sequencing input was peripheral blood. This receptor was taken from a man in his fifties with acute or convalescent COVID-19. The gene calls are TRBV3-1 (or the pseudogene TRBV3-2) and TRBJ2-1, with D perhaps matching TRBD1 (5 bases). The DNA for the CDR3 is TGTGCCAGCAGCCAAGGTCAGGGCTACAATGAGCAGTTCTTC. Translation gives CASSQGQGYNEQFF.